This is a list of T cell receptor beta chains from one sample in a study of identical twins. One entry per CDR3 protein results from TCRdb running MiXCR on the 5' RACE reads. The repertoire holds fewer than 350,000 distinct CDR3 sequences, with about 8.9% as singletons. These data also formed part of another study, on yellow fever vaccine responses in identical twins.

The sequenced sample consisted of memory (CD45RO+) T cells sorted from blood. These receptors were collected from a young woman in good health. The CDR3 runs from the conserved cysteine through the conserved F or W. Each record gives: clone size, V gene, D gene, J gene, CDR3 protein, CDR3 DNA. The D gene is left open where the match is weak. Only some rows state a clone size, as once, few, many or a class for expanded clones.

few,TRBV6-1,NA,TRBJ2-1,CASSENPRESHNEQFF,TGTGCCAGCAGTGAAAATCCCCGGGAGTCCCACAATGAGCAGTTCTTC
NA,TRBV10-3,NA,TRBJ1-1,CAISEEGRVTEAFF,TGTGCCATCAGTGAGGAGGGGAGAGTCACTGAAGCTTTCTTT
NA,TRBV6-4,TRBD2,TRBJ2-1,CASSDASGYNEQFF,TGTGCCAGCAGTGATGCTAGCGGTTACAATGAGCAGTTCTTC
many,TRBV12-3/TRBV12-4,TRBD2,TRBJ2-1,CASSMFAGGLYNEQFF,TGTGCCAGCAGCATGTTTGCGGGGGGATTATACAATGAGCAGTTCTTC
medium-sized,TRBV20-1,TRBD2,TRBJ2-4,CSASSGTSGGPPSRAKNIQYF,TGCAGTGCTAGCTCCGGGACTAGCGGGGGCCCGCCCTCAAGGGCCAAAAACATTCAGTACTTC
many,TRBV12-3/TRBV12-4,NA,TRBJ2-2,CASSLGVQEIFRELFF,TGTGCCAGCAGTTTGGGGGTACAGGAAATCTTCAGGGAGCTGTTTTTT
NA,TRBV12-3/TRBV12-4,TRBD1,TRBJ2-2,CASSLGGTANTGELFF,TGTGCCAGCAGTTTAGGGGGGACAGCGAACACCGGGGAGCTGTTTTTT
many,TRBV24-1,NA,TRBJ2-2,CATSGYQTGNTGELFF,TGTGCCACCAGTGGCTACCAGACCGGGAACACCGGGGAGCTGTTTTTT
few,TRBV2,NA,TRBJ2-5,CASSGTDSSSQETQYF,TGTGCCAGCAGTGGCACGGACAGCTCTTCTCAAGAGACCCAGTACTTC
NA,TRBV19,NA,TRBJ2-1,CASSIADGSYNEQFF,TGTGCCAGTAGTATAGCGGACGGTTCCTACAATGAGCAGTTCTTC
few,TRBV5-1,NA,TRBJ2-3,CASSLSLLEITDTQYF,TGCGCCAGCAGCTTGAGTTTACTAGAAATCACAGATACGCAGTATTTT
NA,TRBV2,NA,TRBJ2-2,CASTSTIGARAIPTGELFF,TGTGCCAGCACCTCGACAATAGGGGCGAGGGCTATTCCCACCGGGGAGCTGTTTTTT
many,TRBV18,NA,TRBJ2-4,CASSPPGLNIQYF,TGTGCCAGCTCACCTCCAGGGCTAAACATTCAGTACTTC
few,TRBV7-2,TRBD1,TRBJ1-3,CASSLAKVGLDRGYGNTIYF,TGTGCCAGCAGCTTAGCGAAGGTCGGATTGGACAGGGGGTATGGAAACACCATATATTTT
NA,TRBV7-8,NA,TRBJ2-3,CASSAPRGVYAQYF,TGTGCCAGCAGCGCGCCCAGGGGCGTATACGCGCAGTATTTT
once,TRBV6-1,NA,TRBJ1-6,CASSVGQLNSPLHF,TGTGCCAGCAGTGTGGGGCAGCTTAATTCACCCCTCCACTTT
few,TRBV10-2,TRBD1,TRBJ2-1,CASRPSGQGFNEQFF,TGCGCCAGCAGACCCTCAGGACAGGGGTTCAATGAGCAGTTCTTC
few,TRBV2,NA,TRBJ2-1,CASSEKGASGVNEQFF,TGTGCCAGCAGTGAAAAGGGAGCAAGTGGGGTCAATGAGCAGTTCTTC
NA,TRBV19,NA,TRBJ2-1,CASSIDQGRARSSYNEQFF,TGTGCCAGTAGTATAGACCAGGGGAGGGCTCGGAGCTCCTACAATGAGCAGTTCTTC
few,TRBV20-1,NA,TRBJ2-5,CSASRDISRRETQYF,TGCAGTGCTAGTCGGGACATCAGTAGGCGAGAGACCCAGTACTTC
few,TRBV20-1,TRBD2,TRBJ2-5,CSARGSSGGPTQETQYF,TGCAGTGCTAGAGGGTCTAGCGGGGGGCCGACTCAAGAGACCCAGTACTTC
many,TRBV10-3,TRBD1,TRBJ2-4,CAISAGQQNIQYF,TGTGCCATCAGTGCGGGACAGCAAAACATTCAGTACTTC
many,TRBV10-3,NA,TRBJ2-7,CAISGGNVGSYEQYF,TGTGCCATCAGTGGCGGTAACGTGGGGTCCTACGAGCAGTACTTC
many,TRBV19,NA,TRBJ1-5,CASSIGGRQPQHF,TGTGCCAGTAGTATTGGGGGTAGACAGCCCCAGCATTTT
NA,TRBV12-5,TRBD2,TRBJ2-1,CASGSTSGAYNEQFF,TGTGCTAGTGGAAGCACTAGCGGAGCATACAATGAGCAGTTCTTC
few,TRBV7-9,NA,TRBJ1-2,CASSLGPIFGYTF,TGTGCCAGCAGCCTGGGACCTATCTTTGGCTACACCTTC
few,TRBV20-1,TRBD1,TRBJ1-2,CSARVRTGTYGYTF,TGCAGTGCTAGGGTGAGGACAGGGACCTATGGCTACACCTTC
many,TRBV5-1,TRBD1,TRBJ2-2,CASSSGQGTNTGELFF,TGCGCCAGCAGCTCCGGACAGGGAACGAACACCGGGGAGCTGTTTTTT
few,TRBV7-6,TRBD2,TRBJ2-1,CASSPGLAPDNEQFF,TGTGCCAGCAGCCCGGGACTAGCGCCAGACAATGAGCAGTTCTTC
few,TRBV20-1,TRBD2,TRBJ2-7,CSASWTSGHEQYF,TGCAGTGCTAGTTGGACTAGCGGCCACGAGCAGTACTTC
few,TRBV11-3,NA,TRBJ1-1,CASSLLGLAEAFF,TGTGCCAGCAGCTTACTGGGACTTGCTGAAGCTTTCTTT
many,TRBV11-2,NA,TRBJ2-7,CASRLLGSAYEQYF,TGTGCCAGCAGGTTATTGGGTTCAGCCTACGAGCAGTACTTC
few,TRBV11-2,TRBD2,TRBJ2-7,CASSSTLAGRSYEQYF,TGTGCCAGCAGTTCAACCCTAGCGGGAAGATCCTACGAGCAGTACTTC
NA,TRBV3-1,NA,TRBJ2-3,CASSQRGEGFSQYF,TGTGCCAGCAGCCAAAGGGGGGAGGGGTTTTCGCAGTATTTT
NA,TRBV12-3/TRBV12-4,NA,TRBJ1-5,CASSLSGYNQPQHF,TGTGCCAGCAGTTTGTCGGGGTACAATCAGCCCCAGCATTTT
NA,TRBV2,TRBD2,TRBJ2-1,CASSGGTMGNEQFF,TGTGCCAGCAGTGGCGGGACTATGGGCAATGAGCAGTTCTTC
few,TRBV7-8,TRBD1,TRBJ2-1,CASSFNRDRGLNNEQFF,TGTGCCAGCAGCTTCAACCGGGACAGGGGGCTCAACAATGAGCAGTTCTTC
few,TRBV6-2/TRBV6-3,NA,TRBJ2-7,CASRPGRAYEQYF,TGTGCCAGCAGACCCGGACGGGCCTACGAGCAGTACTTC
few,TRBV6-1,NA,TRBJ1-1,CASRDGGVRAEAFF,TGTGCCAGCAGGGACGGGGGTGTAAGAGCTGAAGCTTTCTTT
NA,TRBV7-9,TRBD2,TRBJ2-1,CASSLALGLAGVLQFF,TGTGCCAGCAGCTTAGCGCTGGGACTAGCGGGAGTCCTCCAGTTCTTC
many,TRBV7-2,NA,TRBJ2-1,CASSFPGRSSYNEQFF,TGTGCCAGCAGCTTCCCGGGCAGGAGCTCCTACAATGAGCAGTTCTTC
many,TRBV3-1,NA,TRBJ1-5,CASSQGSGSNQPQHF,TGTGCCAGCAGCCAGGGCAGTGGGAGCAATCAGCCCCAGCATTTT
NA,TRBV3-1,NA,TRBJ1-1,CASSPMGQGRTEAFF,TGTGCCAGCAGCCCTATGGGGCAGGGCCGCACTGAAGCTTTCTTT
NA,TRBV7-2,NA,TRBJ2-1,CASRTRSRYNEQFF,TGTGCCAGCCGAACGAGGAGTAGGTACAATGAGCAGTTCTTC
many,TRBV11-2,NA,TRBJ2-1,CASSPIRGVHNEQFF,TGTGCCAGCAGCCCGATTAGAGGGGTCCACAATGAGCAGTTCTTC
few,TRBV7-9,NA,TRBJ2-2,CASLLRGGESTGELFF,TGTGCCAGCCTCCTTCGAGGGGGGGAGAGCACCGGGGAGCTGTTTTTT
NA,TRBV12-3/TRBV12-4,NA,TRBJ2-1,CASSFGASYNEQFF,TGTGCCAGCAGTTTCGGGGCCAGTTACAATGAGCAGTTCTTC
many,TRBV10-2,NA,TRBJ1-6,CASSDTEVSPLHF,TGCGCCAGCAGTGACACAGAAGTTTCACCCCTCCACTTT
NA,TRBV2,NA,TRBJ2-1,CASSDDSFNEQFF,TGTGCCAGCAGTGACGACAGTTTCAATGAGCAGTTCTTC
many,TRBV29-1,NA,TRBJ2-7,CSVSPGGNYEQYF,TGCAGCGTATCGCCAGGTGGGAACTACGAGCAGTACTTC
NA,TRBV5-1,TRBD1,TRBJ1-1,CASSPDRVGTEAFF,TGCGCCAGCAGCCCGGACAGGGTTGGCACTGAAGCTTTCTTT
NA,TRBV4-1,NA,TRBJ1-5,CASSQEVIQPQHF,TGCGCCAGCAGCCAAGAAGTAATTCAGCCCCAGCATTTT
few,TRBV2,NA,TRBJ2-1,CASSGGQAYNEQFF,TGTGCCAGCAGTGGGGGACAAGCCTACAATGAGCAGTTCTTC
few,TRBV20-1,TRBD1,TRBJ1-1,CSARPGQQITEAFF,TGCAGTGCTAGACCGGGACAGCAGATCACTGAAGCTTTCTTT
many,TRBV6-1,TRBD2,TRBJ2-1,CASRTWTSGSNEQFF,TGTGCCAGCAGGACTTGGACTAGCGGGTCCAATGAGCAGTTCTTC
many,TRBV6-5,NA,TRBJ2-2,CASSYRANTGELFF,TGTGCCAGCAGTTACCGCGCGAACACCGGGGAGCTGTTTTTT
NA,TRBV7-9,NA,TRBJ2-5,CASSLARGGVQETQYF,TGTGCCAGCAGCTTAGCGCGAGGGGGGGTCCAAGAGACCCAGTACTTC
NA,TRBV20-1,TRBD1,TRBJ1-1,CSAGQGVTEAFF,TGCAGTGCGGGACAGGGAGTCACTGAAGCTTTCTTT